These 27 T cell receptor beta chains came from one sample sequenced in a study of blood T cell repertoires in COVID-19. Assay: immunoSEQ multiplex PCR; the TCRdb copy retains only in-frame clones and omits some. Of 120,000 to 150,000 clones detected, approximately 80% appear once; the ten largest clones hold approximately 13%. Sequencing was done on a sample of peripheral blood. Every receptor here comes from a man between 60 and 75 years old with active or convalescent COVID-19.

In this sample, this clone turned up a few times. The gene calls are TRBV7-2 and TRBJ2-7; the match to TRBD1 covers 10 bases. J was trimmed by 2 bases and V by 4 bases; bases with no gene match: 5. CDR1 is SGHTA and CDR2 is FQGNSA in the germline V gene. This CDR3 has 15 amino acids. CDR3 sequence: CASSSAGTGAYEQYF. CDR3 sequence (DNA): TGTGCCAGCAGCTCAGCCGGGACAGGGGCCTACGAGCAGTACTTC.

The gene calls are TRBV2 and TRBJ1-5; the match to TRBD1 covers 7 bases. J gave up 1 base and V 6 bases, and 6 bases lay outside the gene matches. The CDR3 sequence is 15 residues long. The germline V gene encodes CDR1 SNHLY and CDR2 FYNNEI. CDR3 nucleotides: TGTGCCAGCAGAGACAGGGAAGAGAGCAATCAGCCCCAGCATTTT. Protein: CASRDREESNQPQHF.

This clone was picked up one time. The chain has TRBV18 and TRBJ1-4; TRBD1 matches 7 bases. Germline V gives CDR1 KGHSH, CDR2 LQKENI. V trimming: 3 bases; J trimming: 6 bases; junction bases outside the gene matches: 10. This CDR3 is built from 16 residues. This CDR3 is CASSPATGIEDEKLFF. Written as DNA, the CDR3 is TGTGCCAGCTCACCTGCGACAGGGATTGAAGATGAAAAACTGTTTTTT.

This rearrangement joins TRBV19 to TRBJ1-2, with unresolved D. The CDR3 length is 15 residues. The V end was cut by 5 bases, the J end by 4 bases, with 17 bases between. Looked up from germline, CDR1 is LNHDA and CDR2 is SQIVND (reference sequence). CDR3 loop: CASSPRTRAGYGYTF. The CDR3 DNA sequence: TGTGCCAGTAGTCCTCGGACCCGGGCGGGCTATGGCTACACCTTC.

This chain uses TRBV29-1 with TRBJ1-5, with 10 bases matching TRBD1. Germline V gene data show CDR1 as SQVTM and CDR2 as ANQGSEA. There are 13 residues in the CDR3. V shed 3 bases, J shed 7 bases, and the junction held 3 bases outside the gene matches. CDR3 bases: TGCAGCGTTGAGGAGGGACAGGGGCAGCCCCAGCATTTT. This encodes CSVEEGQGQPQHF. Full variable domain (remainder filled in from reference TRBV29-1 and TRBJ1-5): SAVISQKPSRDICQRGTSLTIQCQVDSQVTMMFWYRQQPGQSLTLIATANQGSEATYESGFVIDKFPISRPNLTFSTLTVSNMSPEDSSIYLCSVEEGQGQPQHFGDGTRLSIL.

This clone has only one observation. This rearrangement joins TRBV12-5 to TRBJ2-3; 9 bases are a match to TRBD1. Germline-derived CDR1 and CDR2 are LGHNT and FRNRAP. The CDR3 has 14 residues. The ends lost 1 base at V and 4 bases at J; junction bases unmatched: 0. The CDR3, as DNA: TGTGCTAGTGGTTTGGGACAGGGGGCAGATACGCAGTATTTT. It is translated as CASGLGQGADTQYF. Based on the CDR3 plus reference TRBV12-5 and TRBJ2-3, the full variable domain is DARVTQTPRHKVTEMGQEVTMRCQPILGHNTVFWYRQTMMQGLELLAYFRNRAPLDDSGMPKDRFSAEMPDATLATLKIQPSEPRDSAVYFCASGLGQGADTQYFGPGTRLTVL.

The V gene is TRBV19, the J gene TRBJ1-1, with a possible D match to TRBD1 (5 bases). This CDR3 spans 15 amino acids. V lost 0 bases and J lost 4, with 12 bases in between. Germline CDR1 LNHDA, CDR2 SQIVND (reference sequence). The CDR3 coding sequence is TGTGCCAGTAGTATAGATCTAAGGGGTTCCACTGAAGCTTTCTTT. This translates into CASSIDLRGSTEAFF.

The gene calls are TRBV11-3 and TRBJ1-6, with D possibly TRBD1 on 6 matching bases. Germline V gene lookup returns CDR1 SGHNT and CDR2 YENEEA. CDR3 size: 13 residues. The V gene lost 5 bases and the J gene lost 9 bases, with 11 bases spanning the gap. The CDR3 protein is CASSNNRASPLHF. DNA of the CDR3: TGTGCCAGCAGCAACAACAGGGCTTCACCCCTCCACTTT.

The chain combines TRBV9 with TRBJ2-3; 7 bases fit TRBD2. CDR3 length: 17 residues. Germline-derived CDR1 and CDR2 are SGDLS and YYNGEE. Trimming at V came to 4 bases and at J to 3 bases, leaving 14 bases not matched to a gene. The CDR3 DNA reads TGTGCCAGCAGCCCGAGGGTTTTGGCGGGAGCGACAGATACGCAGTATTTT. Its translation is CASSPRVLAGATDTQYF.

V gene TRBV7-9 combines with J gene TRBJ1-4, with 7 bases aligning to TRBD1. Germline V CDR1 and CDR2: SEHNR, FQNEAQ (reference sequence). J gave up 3 bases and V 5 bases, and 6 bases lay outside the gene matches. The length of the CDR3 is 15 residues. CDR3 amino acids: CASSPTGASNEKLFF. In nucleotides, the CDR3 is TGTGCCAGCAGCCCAACAGGGGCCTCTAATGAAAAACTGTTTTTT.

V usage is TRBV10-1 and J usage is TRBJ1-5; D ambiguous. V lost 6 bases and J 11 bases, leaving 26 bases between the germline ends. CDR3 size: 16 residues. Germline V CDR1 and CDR2: WNHNN, SYGVQD (reference sequence). The CDR3 DNA sequence: TGCGCCAGCAGACTCAGAGGAGGCCCCTCTGGAGTAGCCCAGCATTTT. Its protein is CASRLRGGPSGVAQHF.

This clone was seen only once. The J gene is TRBJ2-3, the V gene TRBV19; D perhaps matches TRBD1 (6 bases). Between the trimmed V and J ends, which lost 6 bases and 6 bases, there was a span of 16 bases. Germline V gene sequence: CDR1 LNHDA, CDR2 SQIVND (reference sequence). There are 14 residues in the CDR3. The CDR3 nucleotides are TGTGCCAGTAGGCTGGGGGCGAGGGCTGATACGCAGTATTTT. Amino acids: CASRLGARADTQYF. Looking up the rest from reference TRBV19 and TRBJ2-3 gives the full variable domain: DGGITQSPKYLFRKEGQNVTLSCEQNLNHDAMYWYRQDPGQGLRLIYYSQIVNDFQKGDIAEGYSVSREKKESFPLTVTSAQKNPTAFYLCASRLGARADTQYFGPGTRLTVL.

The rearrangement uses TRBV5-5 and TRBJ1-1; D call uncertain. This CDR3 is 13 amino acids long. The ends were cut back, 2 bases at V and 0 bases at J, with 5 bases in the middle. Per germline, CDR1 SGHKS and CDR2 YYEKEE (reference sequence). CDR3 sequence (DNA): TGTGCCAGCAGCTTTAGTCTGAACACTGAAGCTTTCTTT. Its translation is CASSFSLNTEAFF.

The J gene is TRBJ1-2, the V gene TRBV5-8; D is perhaps TRBD1 (5 bases). V was pared by 2 bases and J by 8 bases, with 19 bases between. The CDR3 loop spans 15 amino acids. CDR1 is SGHTS, CDR2 YDEGEE, per germline. The CDR3 is CASSLRILGRGGYTF. The CDR3 DNA sequence: TGTGCCAGCAGCTTAAGAATTCTTGGGAGGGGCGGCTACACCTTC.

This clone has a handful of counts. This sequence joins TRBV24-1 and TRBJ2-5; D is perhaps TRBD1 (5 bases). There are 15 residues in the CDR3. The germline V and J ends were trimmed by 3 bases and 4 bases, with 14 bases remaining between them. The germline V gene has CDR1 KGHDR and CDR2 SFDVKD. CDR3 sequence: CATSDDPGYGETQYF. The CDR3 nucleotides are TGTGCCACCAGTGATGACCCAGGGTACGGAGAGACCCAGTACTTC.

The chain employs TRBV9 and TRBJ2-5; D may be TRBD1 (6 bases). Germline V CDR1 and CDR2: SGDLS, YYNGEE. Trimming cost V 4 bases and J 0 bases, with 22 bases left between them. The CDR3 totals 18 residues. CDR3 sequence (DNA): TGTGCCAGCAGCTCCCGGACAGTCGGTCCCGTGTACCAAGAGACCCAGTACTTC. It is translated as CASSSRTVGPVYQETQYF. The full variable domain, rest sourced from reference TRBV9 and TRBJ2-5, is DSGVTQTPKHLITATGQRVTLRCSPRSGDLSVYWYQQSLDQGLQFLIQYYNGEERAKGNILERFSAQQFPDLHSELNLSSLELGDSALYFCASSSRTVGPVYQETQYFGPGTRLLVL.

This clone has more than one count but fewer than ten. V usage is TRBV5-6 and J usage is TRBJ1-6; D remains ambiguous. CDR3 length: 14 amino acids. V gave up 2 bases and J gave up 5 bases, with 8 bases separating them. Germline V gene sequence: CDR1 SGHDT, CDR2 YYEEEE. CDR3 in DNA: TGTGCCAGCAGCTTATTCGGGGATAATTCACCCCTCCACTTT. Translating it yields CASSLFGDNSPLHF. Drawing the rest from reference TRBV5-6 and TRBJ1-6, the complete variable domain is DAGVTQSPTHLIKTRGQQVTLRCSPKSGHDTVSWYQQALGQGPQFIFQYYEEEERQRGNFPDRFSGHQFPNYSSELNVNALLLGDSALYLCASSLFGDNSPLHFGNGTRLTVT.

The chain combines TRBV24-1 with TRBJ2-7; 8 bases fit TRBD1. Germline V gene lookup returns CDR1 KGHDR and CDR2 SFDVKD. The CDR3 length is 13 residues. V shed 8 bases and J 5 bases; nucleotides not matched to a gene: 7. The CDR3 sequence is CATMGTGSDEQYF. In DNA, the CDR3 is TGTGCCACCATGGGGACAGGTAGCGACGAGCAGTACTTC.

V is TRBV5-1 and J is TRBJ1-2; no definite D call. Trimming removed 5 bases at V and 7 bases at J, with 15 bases between. This CDR3 is built from 13 residues. CDR1 SGHRS and CDR2 YFSETQ come from the germline V gene. CDR3 loop: CASSTGSLGGYTF. CDR3 coding DNA: TGCGCCAGCAGTACCGGGTCCCTAGGTGGCTACACCTTC.

V gene TRBV19 combines with J gene TRBJ2-1, with D perhaps TRBD2 (6 bases). Between the trimmed V and J ends, which lost 10 bases and 3 bases, there was a span of 16 bases. CDR1 is LNHDA, CDR2 SQIVND, per germline (reference sequence). The CDR3 sequence is 14 residues long. The CDR3 protein is CATTILGGYNEQFF. The CDR3 nucleotides read TGTGCCACCACTATCCTCGGGGGCTACAATGAGCAGTTCTTC.

The V and J genes are TRBV9 and TRBJ1-5, with D possibly matching TRBD1 (5 bases). This CDR3 is 15 amino acids long. V was pared by 4 bases and J by 5 bases, with 16 bases between. Germline V gives CDR1 SGDLS, CDR2 YYNGEE. The DNA for the CDR3 is TGTGCCAGCAGCCCCTTTGGAGGGGAATATCAGCCCCAGCATTTT. This sequence encodes CASSPFGGEYQPQHF.

This chain connects TRBV5-8 to TRBJ1-6; D remains unclear. The germline CDR1 and CDR2 sequences are SGHTS and YDEGEE. V shed 1 base and J shed 14 bases, with 13 bases lying between them. The CDR3 extends over 13 amino acids. The CDR3 DNA follows: TGTGCCAGCAGCTTGCGCGGGAGGGAGACCCTCCACTTT. It translates to CASSLRGRETLHF. The whole variable domain, filled in from reference TRBV5-8 and TRBJ1-6, reads EAGVTQSPTHLIKTRGQQATLRCSPISGHTSVYWYQQALGLGLQFLLWYDEGEERNRGNFPPRFSGRQFPNYSSELNVNALELEDSALYLCASSLRGRETLHFGNGTRLTVT.

CDR3 loop: CASSPPGQGGETQYF. The DNA of the CDR3 is TGTGCCAGCTCACCACCGGGACAGGGAGGAGAGACCCAGTACTTC. The chain uses TRBV18 and TRBJ2-5; 9 bases fit TRBD1. This CDR3 spans 15 amino acids. Germline-derived CDR1 and CDR2 are KGHSH and LQKENI. With 0 bases clipped from V and 4 bases from J, the junction kept 3 bases outside the gene matches.

A single count supports this clone. V is TRBV20-1 and J is TRBJ2-5; D is unclear. Germline assignment: CDR1 DFQATT and CDR2 SNEGSKA (reference sequence). V lost 3 bases and J 5 bases, leaving 13 bases between the germline ends. The CDR3 has 13 residues. Here the CDR3 DNA reads TGCAGTGCTAGTGTCCTCGACGGGGAGACCCAGTACTTC. Protein sequence: CSASVLDGETQYF.

This clone was detected only once. The chain joins TRBV13 to TRBJ2-5; TRBD2 matches at 8 bases. Looked up from germline, CDR1 is PRHDT and CDR2 is FYEKMQ (reference sequence). Germline trimming cut 5 bases from V and 4 bases from J; bases unmatched to any gene: 9. This CDR3 region has 15 residues. The CDR3 protein is CASSPGGTRLETQYF. CDR3 DNA sequence: TGTGCCAGCAGCCCCGGAGGGACTAGGTTAGAGACCCAGTACTTC.

The rearrangement joins TRBV10-3 to TRBJ1-1, with D uncertain. Germline loops: CDR1 ENHRY, CDR2 SYGVKD. Trimming left V 8 bases short and J 1 base short, with 11 bases between. This CDR3 has 13 residues. The CDR3 spells CAIGNYGNTEAFF. The CDR3 region has the DNA TGTGCCATCGGTAACTATGGGAACACTGAAGCTTTCTTT.

The rearrangement uses TRBV12-5 and TRBJ2-5, with 8 bases lining up with TRBD1. CDR1 and CDR2 from the germline V gene are LGHNT and FRNRAP. Trimming cost V 5 bases and J 5 bases; bases outside gene matches: 10. The CDR3 is 15 residues long. The CDR3: CASGQSSGGYETQYF. CDR3 bases: TGTGCTAGTGGTCAATCCTCAGGGGGCTATGAGACCCAGTACTTC.